The next 22 T cell receptor beta chains were all read from a single sample in a study of T cell responses to AZD1222 COVID-19 vaccine. Sequenced by immunoSEQ multiplex PCR; TCRdb stores in-frame clones only, minus some. Of 130,000 or so clones listed, 85% to 95% are singletons. Here the sequenced sample was peripheral blood, taken on day 0 of AZD1222 vaccination. The receptors were sampled from an adult in good health.

V gene TRBV19 combines with J gene TRBJ1-6; 7 bases fit TRBD1. CDR3 length: 16 residues. The J segment lost 0 bases and the V segment lost 9 bases, leaving 8 bases of the junction unmatched. Germline V gene sequence: CDR1 LNHDA, CDR2 SQIVND (reference sequence). The CDR3 sequence: CASPRTGDSYNSPLHF. DNA of the CDR3: TGTGCCAGCCCCCGAACAGGGGACTCCTATAATTCACCCCTCCACTTT.

The genes are TRBV30 and TRBJ1-2, with a tentative D call TRBD1 (5 bases). The CDR3 length is 13 residues. Between the trimmed V and J ends, which lost 1 base and 5 bases, there was a span of 11 bases. Germline CDR1 and CDR2: GTSNPN and SVGIG (reference sequence). CDR3 protein: CAWSAGRGYGYTF. DNA for the CDR3: TGTGCCTGGAGTGCAGGGCGGGGGTATGGCTACACCTTC. Based on the CDR3 plus reference TRBV30 and TRBJ1-2, the full variable domain is SQTIHQWPATLVQPVGSPLSLECTVEGTSNPNLYWYRQAAGRGLQLLFYSVGIGQISSEVPQNLSASRPQDRQFILSSKKLLLSDSGFYLCAWSAGRGYGYTFGSGTRLTVV.

The J gene is TRBJ2-1, the V gene TRBV20-1; D unclear. This CDR3 is built from 11 residues. Trimming shortened V by 3 bases and J by 3 bases, and 3 bases separated the two germline ends. Germline lookup yields CDR1 DFQATT and CDR2 SNEGSKA (reference sequence). The CDR3 region has the DNA TGCAGTGCTAGCCACTACAATGAGCAGTTCTTC. This gives the protein CSASHYNEQFF.

The CDR3 sequence: CASSQANQGEQYF. The DNA of the CDR3 is TGTGCCAGCAGCCAGGCGAACCAAGGCGAGCAGTACTTC. The V and J genes are TRBV3-1 (or the pseudogene TRBV3-2) and TRBJ2-7; D not resolved. Deletions cut 3 bases from V and 6 bases from J, with 12 bases between. This CDR3 has 13 amino acids. Germline V gene sequence: CDR1 LGHDT, CDR2 YNNKEL (reference sequence).

The gene calls are TRBV30 and TRBJ1-2; 7 bases are shared with TRBD1. The ends lost 5 bases at V and 8 bases at J; junction bases unmatched: 5. Germline V gene sequence: CDR1 GTSNPN, CDR2 SVGIG (reference sequence). The CDR3 sequence is 11 residues long. The DNA for the CDR3 is TGTGCCTGGCCGACAGGGCGAGGCTACACCTTC. It codes for CAWPTGRGYTF.

The V call is TRBV7-2, the J call TRBJ2-3, with 9 bases fitting TRBD2. The ends lost 1 base at V and 1 base at J; junction bases unmatched: 3. There are 16 residues in the CDR3. Germline CDR1 reads SGHTA; CDR2 reads FQGNSA. CDR3 amino acids: CASSLEVAGGTDTQYF. As DNA, the CDR3 is TGTGCCAGCAGCTTAGAGGTAGCGGGGGGCACAGATACGCAGTATTTT.

This rearrangement joins TRBV3-1 (or the pseudogene TRBV3-2) to TRBJ2-4; 11 bases match TRBD2. The CDR3 loop spans 18 amino acids. J lost 0 bases, V lost 1 base, and 5 bases had no gene match. The germline gives CDR1 LGHDT, CDR2 YNNKEL (reference sequence). In nucleotides, the CDR3 is TGTGCCAGCAGCCAAGTGGGGACTAGCGGAGTAGCCAAAAACATTCAGTACTTC. It yields the protein CASSQVGTSGVAKNIQYF.

The CDR3 DNA reads TGTGCCAGCAGCCCGGGACGGTGGGAGACCCAGTACTTC. Residues: CASSPGRWETQYF. This chain joins TRBV14 and TRBJ2-5; D possibly uses TRBD1 or TRBD2 (5 bases each). V gave up 4 bases and J gave up 5 bases, with 11 bases separating them. There are 13 residues in the CDR3. The germline V gene has CDR1 SGHDN and CDR2 FVKESK.

The J gene is TRBJ2-5, the V gene TRBV7-8; D is unclear. Trimming took off 3 bases at V and 5 bases at J, with 13 bases between the two ends. There are 14 residues in the CDR3. Per the germline V gene, CDR1 is SGHVS and CDR2 is FQNEAQ. This chain's CDR3 is CASSFRPPGETQYF. The CDR3 nucleotides are TGTGCCAGCAGCTTCCGACCCCCTGGGGAGACCCAGTACTTC.

Written as DNA, the CDR3 is TGCGCCAGCAGCGGGGGGGTCGAAGAGACCCAGTACTTC. As protein: CASSGGVEETQYF. The chain is built from TRBV5-1 and TRBJ2-5; 7 nucleotides line up with TRBD2. This CDR3 region has 13 residues. J lost 3 bases, V lost 4 bases, and 3 bases had no gene match. Looked up from germline, CDR1 is SGHRS and CDR2 is YFSETQ.

This chain uses TRBV9 with TRBJ2-2, with a possible D match to TRBD1 (5 bases). V was cut by 1 base and J by 7 bases, with 14 bases left in between. The germline CDR1 and CDR2 sequences are SGDLS and YYNGEE. The CDR3 extends over 15 amino acids. CDR3 bases: TGTGCCAGCAGCGTAAACAGGATGGCCGGCGGGGAGCTGTTTTTT. This gives the protein CASSVNRMAGGELFF.

The rearrangement uses TRBV5-6 and TRBJ2-7, with unresolved D. V was clipped by 2 bases and J by 5 bases, with 17 bases between them. There are 15 residues in the CDR3. CDR1 SGHDT and CDR2 YYEEEE come from the germline V gene. CDR3 protein: CASSFESFAMDEQYF. CDR3 in DNA: TGTGCCAGCAGCTTTGAGAGTTTTGCGATGGACGAGCAGTACTTC.

This clone appeared a single time. The chain couples TRBV7-6 to TRBJ1-1; D is unclear. Germline values: CDR1 SGHVS, CDR2 FNYEAQ. Deletions cut 1 base from V and 3 bases from J, with 9 bases between. The CDR3 spans 14 residues. The CDR3 protein is CASSLGAADTEAFF. DNA for the CDR3: TGTGCCAGCAGCTTAGGGGCCGCGGACACTGAAGCTTTCTTT.

The chain uses TRBV5-1 and TRBJ2-7; possibly TRBD1 for D (6 bases). This CDR3 contains 16 residues. V was trimmed by 2 bases and J by 2 bases, leaving 17 bases between them. Germline assignment: CDR1 SGHRS and CDR2 YFSETQ. This CDR3 reads CASSLIRGPYPYEQYF. CDR3 bases: TGCGCCAGCAGCTTAATCAGGGGACCCTACCCCTACGAGCAGTACTTC.

This chain joins TRBV2 and TRBJ2-1; 8 nucleotides align to TRBD2. CDR1 and CDR2 from the germline V gene are SNHLY and FYNNEI. This CDR3 region has 14 residues. Trimming took 7 bases from V and 6 from J; bases not matched to a gene: 8. DNA for the CDR3: TGTGCCAGCAAAAAAGCGGGAGTCGGCAATGAGCAGTTCTTC. Amino acid sequence: CASKKAGVGNEQFF.

The chain recombines TRBV19 with TRBJ2-7; D perhaps matches TRBD2 (5 bases). Looked up from germline, CDR1 is LNHDA and CDR2 is SQIVND (reference sequence). This CDR3 comprises 13 residues. Trimming took 5 bases from V and 3 from J, leaving 11 bases between them. CDR3: CASSSGVGYEQYF. In nucleotides, the CDR3 is TGTGCCAGTAGTTCCGGGGTAGGCTACGAGCAGTACTTC.

This sequence joins TRBV5-5 and TRBJ1-1, with 9 bases that match TRBD1. This CDR3 has 14 residues. Trimming at V came to 4 bases and at J to 4 bases, leaving 5 bases not matched to a gene. Germline V gene lookup returns CDR1 SGHKS and CDR2 YYEKEE (reference sequence). The chain's CDR3 is CASSVTGGGTEAFF. The CDR3 nucleotides read TGTGCCAGCAGCGTGACAGGGGGAGGCACTGAAGCTTTCTTT.

V is TRBV5-1 and J is TRBJ2-3; D gene uncertain. The CDR3 is 11 residues long. Trimming left V 2 bases short and J 6 bases short, with 4 bases between. From germline, CDR1 is SGHRS and CDR2 YFSETQ. CDR3 sequence: CASSFRDTQYF. Written as DNA, the CDR3 is TGCGCCAGCAGCTTCAGGGATACGCAGTATTTT.

The chain links TRBV28 to TRBJ1-5; 11 bases are shared with TRBD1. Germline V gene lookup returns CDR1 MDHEN and CDR2 SYDVKM. V gave up 6 bases and J gave up 9 bases; unmatched junction bases: 4. The CDR3 runs to 13 residues. CDR3 region: CASRGTGGWPQHF. The CDR3 DNA is TGTGCCAGCAGGGGGACAGGGGGGTGGCCCCAGCATTTT.

This chain links TRBV12-5 with TRBJ2-2; 10 nucleotides line up with TRBD2. The CDR3 is 15 amino acids. The V gene end was trimmed by 2 bases and the J gene end by 7 bases; junction bases not matched to a gene: 4. Per germline, CDR1 LGHNT and CDR2 FRNRAP. The CDR3 is CASGLRLAGDGELFF. Here the CDR3 DNA reads TGTGCTAGTGGTTTGCGGCTAGCGGGGGACGGGGAGCTGTTTTTT.

The chain joins TRBV19 to TRBJ2-7; a possible D gene is TRBD1 (5 bases). V was pared by 5 bases and J by 7 bases, with 21 bases between. CDR1 is LNHDA and CDR2 is SQIVND in the germline V gene (reference sequence). The CDR3 runs to 15 residues. CDR3 residues: CASSVGGQISGEQYF. The CDR3 DNA follows: TGTGCCAGTAGTGTTGGCGGACAAATTTCCGGGGAGCAGTACTTC.

The rearrangement uses TRBV5-1 and TRBJ1-1, with D tentatively TRBD1 (5 bases). Germline CDR1 SGHRS, CDR2 YFSETQ. V was shortened by 0 bases and J by 1 base, with 13 bases between the two germline ends. The CDR3 covers 16 residues. CDR3 DNA sequence: TGCGCCAGCAGCTTGGATTGGGGCGGGGGGAACACTGAAGCTTTCTTT. As protein: CASSLDWGGGNTEAFF. Filled out from reference TRBV5-1 and TRBJ1-1, the complete variable domain reads KAGVTQTPRYLIKTRGQQVTLSCSPISGHRSVSWYQQTPGQGLQFLFEYFSETQRNKGNFPGRFSGRQFSNSRSEMNVSTLELGDSALYLCASSLDWGGGNTEAFFGQGTRLTVV.